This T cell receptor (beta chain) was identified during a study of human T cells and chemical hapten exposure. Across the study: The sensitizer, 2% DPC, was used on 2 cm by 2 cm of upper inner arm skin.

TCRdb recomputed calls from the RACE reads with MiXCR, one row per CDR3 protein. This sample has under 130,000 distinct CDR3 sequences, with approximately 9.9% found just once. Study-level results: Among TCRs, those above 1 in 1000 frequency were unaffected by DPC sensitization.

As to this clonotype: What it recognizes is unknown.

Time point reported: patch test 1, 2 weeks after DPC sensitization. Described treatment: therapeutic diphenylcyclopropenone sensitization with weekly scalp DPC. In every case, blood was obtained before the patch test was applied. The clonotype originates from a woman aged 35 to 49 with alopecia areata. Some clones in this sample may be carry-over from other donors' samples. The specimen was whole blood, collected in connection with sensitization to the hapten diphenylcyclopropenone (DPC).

CDR3 sequence: CASSERAGTGDEKLFF. CDR3 DNA sequence: TGTGCCAGCAGTGAACGGGCCGGGACAGGGGATGAAAAACTGTTTTTT. The chain links TRBV6-1 to TRBJ1-4, with 10 positions matching TRBD1. Germline V gene sequence: CDR1 MNHNS, CDR2 SASEGT. Trimming took 2 bases from V and 6 from J; bases not matched to a gene: 6. This CDR3 region has 16 residues.